The rows below give T cell receptor beta chains drawn from one sample of a study of T cells after yellow fever vaccination. TCRdb recomputed calls from the 5' RACE reads with MiXCR, one row per CDR3 protein. The sample shows some 500,000 distinct CDR3 sequences, approximately 13% of them seen only once. Sequencing was performed on PBMCs, taken on the day of the yellow fever booster vaccination. The source of these receptors is a man between 25 and 39 years old who received the YFV17D yellow fever vaccine. Each CDR3 is given with its conserved first and last residue. A D gene is named only where the DNA matches it firmly. The size of a clone is reported for some rows only, either as once, few or many, or as a class for expanded clones.

clone size	J gene	D gene	V gene	CDR3 protein	CDR3 DNA
few	TRBJ2-7	NA	TRBV6-5	CASSSQGREQYF	TGTGCCAGCAGTTCCCAGGGACGCGAGCAGTACTTC
NA	TRBJ2-6	TRBD1	TRBV7-2	CASSSGQSGANVLTF	TGTGCCAGCAGCTCGGGACAGTCCGGGGCCAACGTCCTGACTTTC
NA	TRBJ1-5	NA	TRBV20-1	CSATPLVSSNQPQHF	TGCAGTGCAACACCCTTGGTCAGTAGCAATCAGCCCCAGCATTTT
NA	TRBJ1-2	TRBD1	TRBV29-1	CSVVNRGSLANYGYTF	TGCAGCGTTGTCAACAGGGGGTCCTTAGCTAACTATGGCTACACCTTC
NA	TRBJ2-2	NA	TRBV5-5	CASSLDDRGELFF	TGTGCCAGCAGCTTGGATGACAGGGGGGAGCTGTTTTTT
NA	TRBJ2-1	TRBD2	TRBV5-1	CASRLAGSSNNEQFF	TGCGCCAGCAGGTTAGCGGGGAGCTCCAACAATGAGCAGTTCTTC
NA	TRBJ2-3	TRBD2	TRBV11-1	CASSLILAGGRDINTQYF	TGTGCCAGCAGCTTAATCCTAGCGGGAGGCCGAGATATAAATACGCAGTATTTT
few	TRBJ1-2	NA	TRBV15	CATSRFAAGGSNYGYTF	TGTGCCACCAGCAGATTTGCAGCCGGGGGTTCGAACTATGGCTACACCTTC
few	TRBJ2-3	TRBD1	TRBV24-1	CATSESGQGNTDTQYF	TGTGCCACCAGTGAATCGGGACAGGGAAACACAGATACGCAGTATTTT
few	TRBJ2-1	TRBD2	TRBV7-9	CASSLTGPGGVNEQFF	TGTGCCAGCAGCCTTACCGGGCCGGGAGGTGTGAATGAGCAGTTCTTC
few	TRBJ1-3	TRBD1	TRBV5-1	CASSLSGQGSGNTIYF	TGCGCCAGCAGCTTGTCGGGACAGGGGTCAGGAAACACCATATATTTT
NA	TRBJ2-1	TRBD1	TRBV11-2	CASSLGMGQGVFGEQFF	TGTGCCAGCAGCTTAGGGATGGGACAGGGGGTGTTCGGTGAGCAGTTCTTC
NA	TRBJ2-7	NA	TRBV4-3	CASSPLTSPGLGEQYF	TGCGCCAGCAGCCCACTCACGTCTCCGGGGTTGGGGGAGCAGTACTTC
NA	TRBJ2-5	TRBD2	TRBV28	CASSIWREFVQETQYF	TGTGCCAGCAGCATTTGGCGGGAGTTCGTCCAAGAGACCCAGTACTTC
few	TRBJ1-1	NA	TRBV30	CASFYRVTEAFF	TGTGCCTCATTTTACAGGGTCACTGAAGCTTTCTTT
many	TRBJ1-4	NA	TRBV7-7	CAIQRLATNEKLFF	TGTGCCATACAACGGCTTGCAACTAATGAAAAACTGTTTTTT
NA	TRBJ1-3	NA	TRBV7-2	CATNTGSSGNTIYF	TGTGCCACCAATACAGGGAGCTCTGGAAACACCATATATTTT
few	TRBJ1-5	TRBD1	TRBV7-9	CASSFDRGQPQHF	TGTGCCAGCAGTTTTGACAGGGGTCAGCCCCAGCATTTT
many	TRBJ2-1	NA	TRBV5-5	CASSLVGGNSYNEQFF	TGTGCCAGCAGCTTGGTTGGCGGGAACTCCTACAATGAGCAGTTCTTC
few	TRBJ2-1	TRBD2	TRBV29-1	CSVGRGLAGGPSIERFF	TGCAGCGTAGGTCGGGGACTAGCGGGAGGCCCCTCTATAGAGCGGTTCTTC
few	TRBJ1-1	NA	TRBV29-1	CSVEGGWGASEAFF	TGCAGCGTTGAGGGGGGATGGGGGGCGTCTGAAGCTTTCTTT
few	TRBJ2-7	TRBD2	TRBV30	CAWSTGGPGEQYF	TGTGCCTGGAGTACGGGAGGGCCGGGGGAGCAGTACTTC
NA	TRBJ2-7	TRBD1	TRBV28	CASSWGWGQSHNEQYF	TGTGCCAGCAGTTGGGGGTGGGGACAGTCCCATAACGAGCAGTACTTC
many	TRBJ2-7	TRBD1	TRBV5-1	CASSEGAAYEQYF	TGCGCCAGCAGTGAGGGGGCCGCCTACGAGCAGTACTTC
few	TRBJ2-3	NA	TRBV30	CAWDTGLADTQYF	TGTGCCTGGGACACAGGGTTGGCAGATACGCAGTATTTT
many	TRBJ2-7	TRBD1	TRBV12-3/TRBV12-4	CASSLGQGTAPRF	TGTGCCAGCAGTTTAGGTCAGGGGACAGCCCCTCGTTTC
many	TRBJ2-3	NA	TRBV12-3/TRBV12-4	CASSRSADTQYF	TGTGCCAGCAGCAGAAGTGCAGATACGCAGTATTTT
few	TRBJ2-1	NA	TRBV4-3	CASSTQGAGRYEQFF	TGCGCCAGCTCGACCCAGGGTGCGGGCAGGTATGAGCAGTTCTTC
many	TRBJ2-7	NA	TRBV12-3/TRBV12-4	CASRTTASYEQYF	TGTGCCAGCAGAACGACGGCATCCTACGAGCAGTACTTC
few	TRBJ2-7	NA	TRBV7-8	CASTLLGYEQYF	TGTGCCAGCACTCTTCTCGGCTACGAGCAGTACTTC
few	TRBJ2-1	TRBD2	TRBV7-8	CASSLDIAGSYNEQFF	TGTGCCAGCAGCTTAGATATAGCGGGATCCTACAATGAGCAGTTCTTC
few	TRBJ1-6	NA	TRBV30	CAWRQDGYSPLHF	TGTGCCTGGAGACAGGACGGCTATTCACCCCTCCACTTT
NA	TRBJ2-1	NA	TRBV14	CASSQVTRNEQFF	TGTGCCAGCAGCCAAGTGACTCGAAATGAGCAGTTCTTC
many	TRBJ2-3	TRBD2	TRBV12-3/TRBV12-4	CASRGGPGTDTQYF	TGTGCCAGCAGGGGAGGGCCCGGCACAGATACGCAGTATTTT
once	TRBJ2-2	NA	TRBV5-4	CASSPILGNTGELFF	TGTGCCAGCAGCCCTATTCTTGGGAACACCGGGGAGCTGTTTTTT
NA	TRBJ2-3	NA	TRBV5-1	CASSLGPPGVDTQYF	TGCGCCAGCAGCTTAGGACCACCCGGGGTCGATACGCAGTATTTT
NA	TRBJ2-5	NA	TRBV7-2	CASSLGISPWTQYF	TGTGCCAGCAGCTTAGGTATCAGCCCCTGGACCCAGTACTTC
NA	TRBJ2-2	TRBD2	TRBV3-1	CAFCPQVGAGVRNGELFF	TGTGCCTTCTGTCCCCAAGTCGGAGCGGGAGTGAGGAACGGGGAGCTGTTTTTT
NA	TRBJ2-3	NA	TRBV5-1	CASSLGESTDTRYF	TGCGCCAGCAGCCTGGGCGAGAGCACAGATACGCGGTATTTT
few	TRBJ1-1	NA	TRBV7-9	CASSRPGNTEAFF	TGTGCCAGCAGCCGCCCGGGGAACACTGAAGCTTTCTTT
few	TRBJ2-2	NA	TRBV24-1	CATSDNRVGGELFF	TGTGCCACCAGTGATAACAGGGTCGGCGGGGAGCTGTTTTTT
many	TRBJ2-6	NA	TRBV5-5	CASSLFISGANVLTF	TGTGCCAGCAGCTTGTTCATCTCTGGGGCCAACGTCCTGACTTTC
few	TRBJ2-7	NA	TRBV7-2	CASSLEGSGLYEQYF	TGTGCCAGCAGCTTAGAAGGGTCGGGACTTTACGAGCAGTACTTC
NA	TRBJ2-7	NA	TRBV7-2	CASSPDRPSEQYF	TGTGCCAGCAGTCCCGACAGACCCTCTGAGCAGTACTTC
few	TRBJ1-3	NA	TRBV20-1	CSARASSGNTIYF	TGCAGTGCTAGGGCGAGTAGTGGAAACACCATATATTTT
NA	TRBJ1-2	NA	TRBV19	CASSIGGNYGYTF	TGTGCCAGTAGTATAGGAGGGAACTATGGCTACACCTTC
NA	TRBJ2-1	TRBD2	TRBV4-3	CASSQLAGPYNEQFF	TGCGCCAGCAGCCAGCTAGCGGGACCTTACAATGAGCAGTTCTTC
NA	TRBJ2-1	TRBD2	TRBV14	CASSQDLGAGVYNEQFF	TGTGCCAGCAGCCAAGATCTTGGAGCGGGAGTTTACAATGAGCAGTTCTTC
few	TRBJ2-6	NA	TRBV29-1	CSVQEAGANVLTF	TGCAGCGTACAGGAAGCTGGGGCCAACGTCCTGACTTTC
NA	TRBJ2-1	TRBD2	TRBV10-2	CASSGGTSNNEQFF	TGCGCCAGCAGCGGAGGGACTAGCAACAATGAGCAGTTCTTC
NA	TRBJ2-1	TRBD2	TRBV7-6	CASSLPSGRATEQFF	TGTGCCAGCAGCTTGCCTAGCGGGAGGGCCACGGAGCAGTTCTTC